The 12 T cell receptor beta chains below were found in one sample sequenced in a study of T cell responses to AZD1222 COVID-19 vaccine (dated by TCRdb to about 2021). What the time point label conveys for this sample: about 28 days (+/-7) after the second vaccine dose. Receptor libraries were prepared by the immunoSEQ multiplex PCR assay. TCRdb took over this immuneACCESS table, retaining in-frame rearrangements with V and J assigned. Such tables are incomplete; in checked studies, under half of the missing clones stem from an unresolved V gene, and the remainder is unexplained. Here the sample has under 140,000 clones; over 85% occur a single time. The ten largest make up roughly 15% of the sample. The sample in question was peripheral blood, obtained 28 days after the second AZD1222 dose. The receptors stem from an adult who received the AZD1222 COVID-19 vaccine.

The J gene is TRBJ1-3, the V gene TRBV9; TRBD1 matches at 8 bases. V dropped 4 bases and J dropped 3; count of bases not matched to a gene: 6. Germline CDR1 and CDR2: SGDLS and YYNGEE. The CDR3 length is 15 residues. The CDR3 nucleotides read TGTGCCAGCAGCCCACACAGGGGGGGTGGAAACACCATATATTTT. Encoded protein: CASSPHRGGGNTIYF.

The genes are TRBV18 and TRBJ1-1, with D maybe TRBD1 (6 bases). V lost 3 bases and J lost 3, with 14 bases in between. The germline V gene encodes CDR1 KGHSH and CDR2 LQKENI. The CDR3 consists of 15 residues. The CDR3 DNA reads TGTGCCAGCTCACCCTTGACAGGCCTGGACACTGAAGCTTTCTTT. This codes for CASSPLTGLDTEAFF.

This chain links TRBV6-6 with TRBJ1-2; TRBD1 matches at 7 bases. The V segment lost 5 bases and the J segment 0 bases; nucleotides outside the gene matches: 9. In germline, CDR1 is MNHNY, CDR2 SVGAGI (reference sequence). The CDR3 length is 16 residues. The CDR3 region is CASSNWGDSPNYGYTF. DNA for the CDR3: TGTGCCAGCAGTAACTGGGGGGACAGCCCTAACTATGGCTACACCTTC.

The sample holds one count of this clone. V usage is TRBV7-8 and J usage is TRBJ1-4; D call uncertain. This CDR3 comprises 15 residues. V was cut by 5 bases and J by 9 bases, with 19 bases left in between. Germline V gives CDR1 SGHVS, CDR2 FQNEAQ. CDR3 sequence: CASSDRGVTLKKLFF. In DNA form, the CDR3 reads TGTGCCAGCAGCGACCGTGGGGTCACATTGAAAAAACTGTTTTTT. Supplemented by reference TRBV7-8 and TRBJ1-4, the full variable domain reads GAGVSQSPRYKVAKRGQDVALRCDPISGHVSLFWYQQALGQGPEFLTYFQNEAQLDKSGLPSDRFFAERPEGSVSTLKIQRTQQEDSAVYLCASSDRGVTLKKLFFGSGTQLSVL.

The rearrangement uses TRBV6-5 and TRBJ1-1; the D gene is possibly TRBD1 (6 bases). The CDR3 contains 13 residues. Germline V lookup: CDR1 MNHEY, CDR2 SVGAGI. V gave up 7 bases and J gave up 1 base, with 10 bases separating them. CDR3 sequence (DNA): TGTGCCAGCACCCTCAGGGGGAACACTGAAGCTTTCTTT. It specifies CASTLRGNTEAFF.

The CDR3 spells CASSQRASTDKLFF. In nucleotides, the CDR3 is TGTGCCAGTAGTCAGAGGGCCTCCACGGACAAACTGTTTTTT. This chain joins TRBV19 and TRBJ1-4, with D uncertain. Germline loops: CDR1 LNHDA, CDR2 SQIVND (reference sequence). The CDR3 spans 14 residues. V shed 5 bases and J shed 11 bases, with 18 bases lying between them.

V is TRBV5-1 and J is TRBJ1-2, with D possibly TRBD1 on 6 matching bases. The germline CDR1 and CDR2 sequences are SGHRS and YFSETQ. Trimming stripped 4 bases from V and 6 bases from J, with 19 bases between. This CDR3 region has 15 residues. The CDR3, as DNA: TGCGCCAGCAGCGACCCCTCTGAGGGGGTAGATGGCTACACCTTC. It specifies CASSDPSEGVDGYTF.

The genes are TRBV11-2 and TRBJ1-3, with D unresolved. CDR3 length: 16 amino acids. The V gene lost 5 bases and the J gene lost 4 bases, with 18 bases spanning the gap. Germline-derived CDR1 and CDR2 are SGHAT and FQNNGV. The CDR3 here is CASSRLRGAEGNTIYF. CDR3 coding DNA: TGTGCCAGCAGCCGTCTACGGGGAGCGGAAGGAAACACCATATATTTT.

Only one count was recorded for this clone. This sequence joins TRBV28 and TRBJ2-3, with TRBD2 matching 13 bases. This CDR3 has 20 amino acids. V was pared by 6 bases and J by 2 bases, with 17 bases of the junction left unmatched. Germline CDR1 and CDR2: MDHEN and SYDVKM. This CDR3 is CASRRQGVTTSGRNTDTQYF. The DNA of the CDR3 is TGTGCCAGCAGACGACAGGGGGTGACGACTAGCGGGAGGAACACAGATACGCAGTATTTT.

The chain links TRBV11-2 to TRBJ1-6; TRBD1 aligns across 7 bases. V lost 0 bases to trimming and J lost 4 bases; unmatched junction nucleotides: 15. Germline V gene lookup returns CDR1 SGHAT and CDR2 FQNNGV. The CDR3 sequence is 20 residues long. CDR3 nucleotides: TGTGCCAGCAGCTTAGATATAGGACAGGCTCGTCGTCTGTATAATTCACCCCTCCACTTT. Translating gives CASSLDIGQARRLYNSPLHF.

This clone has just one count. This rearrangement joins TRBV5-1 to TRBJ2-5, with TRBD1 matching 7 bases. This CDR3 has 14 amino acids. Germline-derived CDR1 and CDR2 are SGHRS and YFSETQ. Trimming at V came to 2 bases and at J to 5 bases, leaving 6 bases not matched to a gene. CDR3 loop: CASSLDRARETQYF. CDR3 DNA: TGCGCCAGCAGCTTAGACAGGGCCCGGGAGACCCAGTACTTC.

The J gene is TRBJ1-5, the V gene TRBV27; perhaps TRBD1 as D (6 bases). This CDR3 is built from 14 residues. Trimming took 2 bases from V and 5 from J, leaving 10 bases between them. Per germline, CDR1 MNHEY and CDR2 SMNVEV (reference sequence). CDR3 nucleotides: TGTGCCAGCAGTTTAGTACAGGGACATCAGCCCCAGCATTTT. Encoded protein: CASSLVQGHQPQHF.